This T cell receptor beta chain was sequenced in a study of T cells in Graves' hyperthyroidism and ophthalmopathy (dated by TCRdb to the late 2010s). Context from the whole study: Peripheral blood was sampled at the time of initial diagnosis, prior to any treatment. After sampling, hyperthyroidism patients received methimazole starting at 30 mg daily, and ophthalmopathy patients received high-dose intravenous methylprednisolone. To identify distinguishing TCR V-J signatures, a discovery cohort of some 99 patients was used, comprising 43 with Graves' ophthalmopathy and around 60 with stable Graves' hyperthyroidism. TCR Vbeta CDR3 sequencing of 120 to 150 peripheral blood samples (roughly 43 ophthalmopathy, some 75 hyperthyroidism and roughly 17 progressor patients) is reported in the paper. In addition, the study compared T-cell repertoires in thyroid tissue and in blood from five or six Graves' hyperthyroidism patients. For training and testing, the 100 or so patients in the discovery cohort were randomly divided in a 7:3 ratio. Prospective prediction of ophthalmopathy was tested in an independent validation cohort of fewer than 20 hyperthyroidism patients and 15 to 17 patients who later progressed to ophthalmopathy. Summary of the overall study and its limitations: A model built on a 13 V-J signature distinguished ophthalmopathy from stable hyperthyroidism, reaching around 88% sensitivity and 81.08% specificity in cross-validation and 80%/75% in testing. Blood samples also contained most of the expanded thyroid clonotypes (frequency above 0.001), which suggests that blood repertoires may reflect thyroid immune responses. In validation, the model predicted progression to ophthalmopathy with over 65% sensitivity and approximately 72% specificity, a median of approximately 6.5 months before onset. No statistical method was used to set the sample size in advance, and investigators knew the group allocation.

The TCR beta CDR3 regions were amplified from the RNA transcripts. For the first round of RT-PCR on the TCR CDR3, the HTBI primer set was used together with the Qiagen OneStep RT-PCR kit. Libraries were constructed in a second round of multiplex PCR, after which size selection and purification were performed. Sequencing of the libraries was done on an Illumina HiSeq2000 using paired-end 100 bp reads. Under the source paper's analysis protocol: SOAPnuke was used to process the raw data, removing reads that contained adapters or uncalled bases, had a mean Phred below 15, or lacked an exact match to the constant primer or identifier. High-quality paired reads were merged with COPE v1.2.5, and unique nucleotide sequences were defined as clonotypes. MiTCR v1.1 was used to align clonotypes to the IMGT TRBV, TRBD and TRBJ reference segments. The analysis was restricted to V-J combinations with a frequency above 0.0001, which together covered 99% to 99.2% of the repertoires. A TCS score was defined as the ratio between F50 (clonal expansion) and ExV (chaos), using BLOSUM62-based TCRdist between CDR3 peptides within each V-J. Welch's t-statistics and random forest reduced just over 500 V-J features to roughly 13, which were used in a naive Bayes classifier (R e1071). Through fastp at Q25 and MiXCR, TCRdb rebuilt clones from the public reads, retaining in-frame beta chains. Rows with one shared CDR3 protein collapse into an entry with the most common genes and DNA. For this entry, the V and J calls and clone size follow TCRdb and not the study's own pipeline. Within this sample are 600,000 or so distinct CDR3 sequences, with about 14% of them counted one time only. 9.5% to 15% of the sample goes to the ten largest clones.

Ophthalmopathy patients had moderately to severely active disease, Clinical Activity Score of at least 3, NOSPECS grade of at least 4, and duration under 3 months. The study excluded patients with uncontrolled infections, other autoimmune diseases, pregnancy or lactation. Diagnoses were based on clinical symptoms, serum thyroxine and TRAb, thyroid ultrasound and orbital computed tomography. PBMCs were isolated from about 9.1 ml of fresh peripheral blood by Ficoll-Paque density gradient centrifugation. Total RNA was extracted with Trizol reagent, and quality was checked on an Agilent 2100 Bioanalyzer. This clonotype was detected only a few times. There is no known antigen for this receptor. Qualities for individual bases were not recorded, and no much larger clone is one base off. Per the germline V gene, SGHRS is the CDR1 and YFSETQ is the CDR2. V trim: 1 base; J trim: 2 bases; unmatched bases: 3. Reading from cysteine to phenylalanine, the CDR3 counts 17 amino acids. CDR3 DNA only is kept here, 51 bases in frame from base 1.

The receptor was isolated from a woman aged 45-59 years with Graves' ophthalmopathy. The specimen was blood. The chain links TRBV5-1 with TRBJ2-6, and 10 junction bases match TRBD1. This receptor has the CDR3 CASSLRTGGTGANVLTF. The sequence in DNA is TGCGCCAGCAGCTTGAGGACAGGGGGAACTGGGGCCAACGTCCTGACTTTC.